These 10 T cell receptor beta chains share one sample of origin, sequenced in a study of low-dose radiotherapy and immunotherapy resistance in tumors. Time point defined: before trial treatment. Primers targeting TRAV and TRBV primed first-strand cDNA, covering alpha and beta chains. Using a constant-region primer together with a V-primer adapter, TCRs were subjected to 15 to 20 PCR cycles of amplification. Each CDR3 protein is one row after TCRdb ran MiXCR on the reads. The table has about 82,000 distinct CDR3 sequences, approximately 19% seen once. The source was PBMCs, collected before treatment. Receptors originate from a male donor with prostate cancer.

This clonotype was detected ten times or more. The chain uses TRBV19 and TRBJ1-1; D remains unclear. The CDR3 totals 14 residues. Germline lookup yields CDR1 LNHDA and CDR2 SQIVND (reference sequence). V lost 2 bases and J 7 bases, leaving 14 bases between the germline ends. DNA of the CDR3: TGTGCCAGTAGTATAAGTCTCTCCGCCGTTGAAGCTTTCTTT. This codes for CASSISLSAVEAFF.

This clonotype was observed many times. The chain combines TRBV27 with TRBJ2-7; 9 bases are a match to TRBD2. The CDR3 runs 16 residues. Germline V gene sequence: CDR1 MNHEY, CDR2 SMNVEV (reference sequence). J lost 3 bases, V lost 2 bases, and 8 bases had no gene match. CDR3 in DNA: TGTGCCAGCAGTTTACGGGCGGGAGGGCCTCTCTACGAGCAGTACTTC. Protein: CASSLRAGGPLYEQYF.

This clonotype was counted many times. Here the CDR3 reads CASSRDRDRPTYEQYF. The CDR3 nucleotides are TGCGCCAGCAGCCGGGACAGGGACCGACCAACCTACGAGCAGTACTTC. The rearrangement joins TRBV5-1 to TRBJ2-7, with 9 bases that match TRBD1. V was clipped by 4 bases and J by 2 bases; unmatched bases: 10. In germline, CDR1 is SGHRS, CDR2 YFSETQ. The CDR3 spans 16 residues.

This clonotype was seen repeatedly, ten times or more. CDR3 sequence reads: CASMRAGALTDTQYF. The DNA for the CDR3 is TGCGCCAGCATGAGAGCGGGGGCCCTCACAGATACGCAGTATTTT. The chain joins TRBV5-1 to TRBJ2-3, with 8 bases aligning to TRBD2. The CDR3 has 15 residues. Germline loops: CDR1 SGHRS, CDR2 YFSETQ. Trimming at V came to 6 bases and at J to 2 bases, leaving 8 bases not matched to a gene.

This clonotype appeared many times. The chain employs TRBV7-2 and TRBJ2-3, with TRBD2 matching 7 bases. The CDR3 loop spans 19 amino acids. The V segment lost 6 bases and the J segment 0 bases; nucleotides outside the gene matches: 18. From germline, CDR1 is SGHTA and CDR2 FQGNSA. CDR3 DNA: TGTGCCAGCAGACTCTCTAGCGGCTTCCAAGGGGTGAGCACAGATACGCAGTATTTT. This codes for CASRLSSGFQGVSTDTQYF.

There are many counts of this clonotype. The rearrangement uses TRBV5-4 and TRBJ2-7; the match to TRBD1 covers 7 bases. CDR1 and CDR2 (germline): SGHNT, YYREEE (reference sequence). Losses at the gene ends were 3 bases for V and 3 bases for J; bases not matched to a gene: 9. The CDR3 runs 15 residues. The CDR3 region is CASSSRWGTVYEQYF. CDR3 nucleotides: TGTGCCAGCAGCTCACGTTGGGGGACAGTCTACGAGCAGTACTTC.

This clonotype has at least ten counts. V and J are TRBV20-1 and TRBJ2-1, with 7 bases lining up with TRBD2. Germline CDR1 and CDR2: DFQATT and SNEGSKA (reference sequence). J gave up 7 bases and V 0 bases, and 18 bases lay outside the gene matches. The CDR3 is 18 residues long. In DNA, the CDR3 is TGCAGTGCTAGAGATCGGGGGGATGCGGGGTCGGCAAGGAATGAGCAGTTCTTC. It is translated as CSARDRGDAGSARNEQFF.

This clonotype was detected ten times or more. The chain uses TRBV5-1 and TRBJ2-1, with D tentatively TRBD1 or TRBD2 (5 bases each). Germline V gene sequence: CDR1 SGHRS, CDR2 YFSETQ. The CDR3 totals 12 residues. V was pared by 6 bases and J by 7 bases, with 11 bases between. The DNA of the CDR3 is TGCGCCAGCAAGAAGGGGACGAATGAGCAGTTCTTC. It is translated as CASKKGTNEQFF.

This clonotype was counted ten times or more. CDR3 sequence reads: CSVEGGNGNTIYF. In DNA form, the CDR3 reads TGCAGCGTTGAAGGGGGAAATGGAAACACCATATATTTT. V and J are TRBV29-1 and TRBJ1-3; D ambiguous. Trimming cost V 1 base and J 3 bases, with 7 bases left between them. The length of the CDR3 is 13 residues. Germline CDR1 and CDR2: SQVTM and ANQGSEA.

There are a few counts of this clonotype. The rearrangement joins TRBV6-6 to TRBJ1-1; the D is unclear. From germline, CDR1 is MNHNY and CDR2 SVGAGI (reference sequence). The germline V and J ends were trimmed by 5 bases and 0 bases, with 10 bases remaining between them. This CDR3 has 14 residues. The CDR3 region has the DNA TGTGCCAGCAGTCACGCTCGAGTGAACACTGAAGCTTTCTTT. It is translated as CASSHARVNTEAFF.